The 32 T cell receptor beta chains given below trace back to one sample, sequenced in a study of blood T cell repertoires in COVID-19. Method: immunoSEQ multiplex PCR; TCRdb's copy keeps in-frame clones and lacks some. The sample lists about 100,000 clones, 75% to 90% occurring once. Sequenced input: peripheral blood. These receptors came from a human donor with active COVID-19. The donor label of this sample is uncertain.

The chain links TRBV2 to TRBJ2-1, with D possibly TRBD2 on 6 matching bases. The germline V gene has CDR1 SNHLY and CDR2 FYNNEI. The CDR3 is 15 amino acids. The V gene lost 3 bases and the J gene lost 7 bases, with 16 bases spanning the gap. The CDR3 loop reads CASSDLRGLVNEQFF. CDR3 bases: TGTGCCAGCAGTGATCTGCGGGGCCTAGTGAATGAGCAGTTCTTC.

The chain carries TRBV7-8 and TRBJ1-6; TRBD1 might be the D (5 bases). V lost 5 bases and J lost 9, with 14 bases in between. The CDR3 length is 14 residues. Per germline, CDR1 SGHVS and CDR2 FQNEAQ. DNA of the CDR3: TGTGCCAGCAGCGTGTACGCGGGGGGTTCACCCCTCCACTTT. Translation: CASSVYAGGSPLHF.

The V and J genes are TRBV27 and TRBJ1-2, with D maybe TRBD1 (6 bases). Trimming shortened V by 0 bases and J by 3 bases, and 8 bases separated the two germline ends. Germline CDR1 is MNHEY and CDR2 is SMNVEV (reference sequence). The CDR3 contains 14 residues. The CDR3 is CASSLSGAHYGYTF. The CDR3 nucleotides are TGTGCCAGCAGTTTATCGGGGGCCCACTATGGCTACACCTTC.

The count of this clone is one. The rearrangement links TRBV7-2 to TRBJ1-4, with 8 bases aligning to TRBD1. This CDR3 comprises 14 residues. Germline CDR1 SGHTA, CDR2 FQGNSA. V lost 6 bases and J lost 4; bases outside the gene matches: 4. In DNA form, the CDR3 reads TGTGCCAGCAGACCCGACAGGGGTAATGAAAAACTGTTTTTT. Its translation: CASRPDRGNEKLFF.

The V call is TRBV4-3, the J call TRBJ2-5; D gene ambiguous. Trimming removed 0 bases at V and 6 bases at J, with 11 bases between. Germline loops: CDR1 LGHNA, CDR2 YSLEER. The CDR3 is made up of 14 amino acids. The CDR3 DNA is TGCGCCAGCAGCCAAGACAGAGGTGGAAAGACCCAGTACTTC. Protein product: CASSQDRGGKTQYF.

The chain couples TRBV7-3 to TRBJ2-2; 8 bases agree with TRBD2. Germline V lookup: CDR1 SGHTA, CDR2 FQGTGA. The CDR3 covers 15 residues. The J segment lost 3 bases and the V segment lost 3 bases, leaving 3 bases of the junction unmatched. CDR3 coding DNA: TGTGCCAGCAGCTTCACCGGGGGGGACACCGGGGAGCTGTTTTTT. Protein product: CASSFTGGDTGELFF.

The chain has TRBV7-6 and TRBJ2-3; 7 bases are shared with TRBD2. Germline loops: CDR1 SGHVS, CDR2 FNYEAQ. The CDR3 runs 17 residues. The trim removed 1 base at V and 2 bases at J, leaving 9 bases unmatched. The CDR3 spells CASSLDSLAANTDTQYF. Here the CDR3 DNA reads TGTGCCAGCAGCTTAGATTCCCTAGCGGCTAACACAGATACGCAGTATTTT.

This clone was picked up a small number of times. Different DNA sequences within this sample yield the same CDR3. The chain couples TRBV5-5 to TRBJ2-7, with TRBD2 as a possible D gene (5 bases). The V end was cut by 0 bases, the J end by 1 base, with 11 bases between. The germline CDR1 and CDR2 sequences are SGHKS and YYEKEE (reference sequence). The length of the CDR3 is 15 residues. CDR3 DNA sequence: TGTGCCAGCAGCTTGGTCCCCGGCGGGTCCTACGAGCAGTACTTC. Translation: CASSLVPGGSYEQYF.

In regard to this clone: The germline gene is not matched at one end of the junction; a read error may be the cause. J is TRBJ1-2 and V is TRBV5-1, with D possibly TRBD1 on 6 matching bases. The CDR3 contains 15 residues. The V gene's germline CDR1 is SGHRS and CDR2 YFSETQ. The CDR3 DNA sequence: TGCGCCAGCACCTTGGGAAGCAGGGGAGAGTATGGCTACACCTTC. Translated: CASTLGSRGEYGYTF.

CDR3 in amino acids: CAITHKMGGYRLDEQYF. The CDR3 region has the DNA TGTGCCATCACCCATAAAATGGGGGGGTATCGGTTAGACGAGCAGTACTTC. The V gene is TRBV7-2, the J gene TRBJ2-7, with 7 positions matching TRBD2. With 10 bases clipped from V and 5 bases from J, the junction kept 23 bases outside the gene matches. CDR3 size: 17 residues. Germline CDR1 reads SGHTA; CDR2 reads FQGNSA.

The CDR3 sequence is CASSEGGQQGAFF. CDR3 coding DNA: TGTGCCAGCAGTGAAGGGGGCCAGCAGGGCGCTTTCTTT. The chain employs TRBV2 and TRBJ1-1; D is possibly TRBD1 (5 bases). The germline V gene encodes CDR1 SNHLY and CDR2 FYNNEI. The CDR3 consists of 13 residues. V lost 1 base and J lost 11, with 14 bases in between.

The V gene is TRBV6-5, the J gene TRBJ1-2; weak D call: TRBD1 (6 bases). The CDR3 is made up of 14 amino acids. The germline CDR1 and CDR2 sequences are MNHEY and SVGAGI. V lost 5 bases to trimming and J lost 2 bases, with 12 bases between them. The CDR3 sequence is CASSQGWKNYGYTF. The CDR3 coding sequence is TGTGCCAGCAGTCAGGGGTGGAAAAACTATGGCTACACCTTC.

V and J are TRBV6-5 and TRBJ2-7; maybe TRBD2 (7 bases). V was shortened by 4 bases and J by 3 bases, with 16 bases between the two germline ends. The CDR3 extends over 15 amino acids. Germline lookup yields CDR1 MNHEY and CDR2 SVGAGI. DNA for the CDR3: TGTGCCAGCAGTTCCGTGGGAGGGGGAAGCTACGAGCAGTACTTC. Encoded protein: CASSSVGGGSYEQYF.

The chain uses TRBV4-1 and TRBJ1-1; D not resolved. The CDR3 covers 15 residues. V lost 1 base and J 0 bases, leaving 9 bases between the germline ends. Per germline, CDR1 MGHRA and CDR2 YSYEKL. CDR3 coding DNA: TGCGCCAGCAGCCAAGTGGCGGTCATGAACACTGAAGCTTTCTTT. This codes for CASSQVAVMNTEAFF.

The sample holds one count of this clone. The J gene is TRBJ2-1, the V gene TRBV19, with D maybe TRBD1 (6 bases). The V gene lost 3 bases and the J gene lost 8 bases, with 11 bases spanning the gap. The CDR3 length is 13 residues. The germline gives CDR1 LNHDA, CDR2 SQIVND (reference sequence). For the CDR3, the DNA is TGTGCCAGTAGTATTAGCAGACAGGATGAGCAGTTCTTC. Translating it yields CASSISRQDEQFF.

The J gene is TRBJ2-5, the V gene TRBV30; tentatively, D is TRBD1 (6 bases). This CDR3 is built from 13 residues. V was shortened by 7 bases and J by 2 bases, with 14 bases between the two germline ends. From germline, CDR1 is GTSNPN and CDR2 SVGIG (reference sequence). The DNA of the CDR3 is TGTGCCTCGAACCAGGGGTTTCAAGAGACCCAGTACTTC. This translates into CASNQGFQETQYF.

The chain is built from TRBV5-5 and TRBJ1-1; 7 bases are shared with TRBD1. Germline V lookup: CDR1 SGHKS, CDR2 YYEKEE (reference sequence). The ends lost 0 bases at V and 4 bases at J; junction bases unmatched: 6. CDR3 length: 15 residues. The CDR3 region has the DNA TGTGCCAGCAGCTTGGTGCCAGGGGGAACCACTGAAGCTTTCTTT. The encoded protein is CASSLVPGGTTEAFF.

This clone was found a few times. This chain connects TRBV5-1 to TRBJ2-7; D is uncertain. Trimming stripped 1 base from V and 2 bases from J, with 10 bases between. CDR3 length: 14 amino acids. CDR1 and CDR2 (germline): SGHRS, YFSETQ. The CDR3 region is CASSLPGRTYEQYF. The CDR3 bases are TGCGCCAGCAGCTTGCCAGGCAGAACCTACGAGCAGTACTTC.

The CDR3 spells CASSQTSGGATGEQFF. In DNA form, the CDR3 reads TGTGCCAGCAGCCAGACTAGCGGGGGGGCCACGGGTGAGCAGTTCTTC. The chain couples TRBV4-2 to TRBJ2-1, with TRBD2 matching over 14 bases. Germline CDR1 and CDR2: LGHNA and YNFKEQ. The CDR3 is 16 residues long. The trim removed 3 bases at V and 9 bases at J, leaving 7 bases unmatched.

V usage is TRBV5-1 and J usage is TRBJ1-1; D is unresolved. The CDR3 spans 14 residues. Per the germline V gene, CDR1 is SGHRS and CDR2 is YFSETQ. Trimming left V 2 bases short and J 1 base short, with 9 bases between. The CDR3 nucleotides are TGCGCCAGCAGCTTAGCTAACAGGAACACTGAAGCTTTCTTT. This gives the protein CASSLANRNTEAFF.

V is TRBV6-5 and J is TRBJ1-4; possible D gene TRBD1, 5 bases. The V end was cut by 6 bases, the J end by 7 bases, with 18 bases between. This CDR3 comprises 15 residues. Germline V gives CDR1 MNHEY, CDR2 SVGAGI. The DNA of the CDR3 is TGTGCCAGCAGCCGCAGGCAGGGAGCGGGTGAAAAACTGTTTTTT. Its translation: CASSRRQGAGEKLFF.

The chain combines TRBV21-1 with TRBJ2-5; whether TRBD1, the table's D call, matches the DNA was not checked. TRBV21-1 is shown as a pseudogene. The CDR3 sequence is 15 residues long. The CDR3 protein is CASSTYRALGETQYF. The CDR3 DNA sequence: TGTGCCAGCAGCACCTACAGGGCTTTAGGAGAGACCCAGTACTTC.

This sequence joins TRBV4-2 and TRBJ2-1, with 8 bases matching TRBD2. CDR1 and CDR2 from the germline V gene are LGHNA and YNFKEQ. V gave up 1 base and J gave up 5 bases; unmatched junction bases: 13. This CDR3 comprises 18 residues. CDR3 nucleotides: TGTGCCAGCAGCCAAGGCTCGGGTCCCGGGGGGGCCCACAATGAGCAGTTCTTC. It encodes CASSQGSGPGGAHNEQFF.

This sequence joins TRBV4-3 and TRBJ2-1, with 8 bases fitting TRBD1. This CDR3 has 15 amino acids. The trim removed 2 bases at V and 8 bases at J, leaving 8 bases unmatched. Germline loops: CDR1 LGHNA, CDR2 YSLEER. The CDR3 protein is CASSQTRTGIHEQFF. CDR3 nucleotide sequence: TGCGCCAGCAGCCAAACTCGGACAGGGATACATGAGCAGTTCTTC.

The rearrangement links TRBV19 to TRBJ2-5, with a weak D call TRBD2 (6 bases). Trimming removed 8 bases from V and 0 bases from J, with 13 bases in between. This CDR3 is built from 14 residues. Germline lookup yields CDR1 LNHDA and CDR2 SQIVND (reference sequence). CDR3 DNA sequence: TGTGCCAGTGGCCTCTCGGGGGACCAAGAGACCCAGTACTTC. It is translated as CASGLSGDQETQYF.

The rearrangement joins TRBV5-4 to TRBJ2-1, with D possibly being TRBD2 (9 bases). V was pared by 4 bases and J by 4 bases, with 24 bases between. CDR1 and CDR2 from the germline V gene are SGHNT and YYREEE (reference sequence). This CDR3 has 18 amino acids. This chain's CDR3 is CASSPAGGGGARYNEQFF. In DNA form, the CDR3 reads TGTGCCAGCAGCCCGGCAGGGGGCGGGGGGGCGAGGTACAATGAGCAGTTCTTC.

This sequence joins TRBV9 and TRBJ2-3; 8 bases are a match to TRBD2. The CDR3 totals 17 residues. Unmatched junction bases numbered 12, after V lost 4 bases and J lost 2 bases. The germline CDR1 and CDR2 sequences are SGDLS and YYNGEE. CDR3: CASSSYTGTSPTDTQYF. The CDR3 bases are TGTGCCAGCAGCTCTTATACCGGGACTAGTCCCACAGATACGCAGTATTTT.

This chain links TRBV5-6 with TRBJ1-2, with D perhaps TRBD1 (5 bases). Between the trimmed V and J ends, which lost 7 bases and 7 bases, there was a span of 17 bases. CDR1 and CDR2 (germline): SGHDT, YYEEEE. This CDR3 is 13 amino acids long. The CDR3: CASYPPWGGGYTF. In nucleotides, the CDR3 is TGTGCCAGCTACCCACCGTGGGGGGGTGGCTACACCTTC.

This rearrangement joins TRBV28 to TRBJ2-5; D gene uncertain. Germline V CDR1 and CDR2: MDHEN, SYDVKM. CDR3 size: 15 residues. Trimming stripped 2 bases from V and 6 bases from J, with 16 bases between. CDR3 in DNA: TGTGCCAGCAGTTTACAGACCCCCGGAGTTAAGACCCAGTACTTC. Translating it yields CASSLQTPGVKTQYF.

This chain joins TRBV18 and TRBJ1-1; 12 bases align to TRBD1. Germline V gene data show CDR1 as KGHSH and CDR2 as LQKENI. V lost 4 bases, J lost 6 bases, and 9 bases stayed unmatched. The CDR3 has 16 amino acids. CDR3: CASSLKEGQGASEAFF. CDR3 sequence (DNA): TGTGCCAGCTCACTCAAGGAGGGACAGGGGGCTTCTGAAGCTTTCTTT.

This clone was detected once. The J gene is TRBJ1-1, the V gene TRBV7-2; D uncertain. The germline V and J ends were trimmed by 3 bases and 0 bases, with 8 bases remaining between them. Germline values: CDR1 SGHTA, CDR2 FQGNSA. This CDR3 has 14 residues. The chain's CDR3 is CASSLRLMNTEAFF. CDR3 coding DNA: TGTGCCAGCAGCTTGAGGTTGATGAACACTGAAGCTTTCTTT.

In this sample, this clone turned up a few times. DNA for the CDR3: TGTGCCATCGCTAGAGAGGGGGTTGTAAGATCACCCCTCCACTTT. It is translated as CAIAREGVVRSPLHF. The chain employs TRBV10-3 and TRBJ1-6, with a tentative D call TRBD1 (6 bases). This CDR3 has 15 amino acids. The germline CDR1 and CDR2 sequences are ENHRY and SYGVKD. Trimming took off 8 bases at V and 10 bases at J, with 21 bases between the two ends.